The clone carrying this T cell receptor (beta chain) was seen only a few times. Its matching antigen is unknown. The CDR3 covers 13 residues. Trimming stripped 3 bases from V and 7 bases from J, with 9 bases between. The germline V gene encodes CDR1 KGHSH and CDR2 LQKENI. The sample belongs to a study of T cells in narcolepsy. The study, taken as a whole, reports: In some patient and control memory CD4+ samples, autoreactive clones were absent.

Profiling relied on immunoSEQ multiplex PCR, and the TCRdb table lists in-frame clones only, not all of them. The data show tens of thousands of clones, approximately 80% seen once. The sample comprised memory (CD45RA-) CD4+ T cells from blood. This chain joins TRBV18 and TRBJ1-4; D may be TRBD1 (5 bases). This TCR was sampled from a human donor in good health. CDR3 nucleotides: TGTGCCAGCTCACCGGGACTTGGTGAAAAACTGTTTTTT. It specifies CASSPGLGEKLFF.